This T cell receptor beta chain was observed in a study of OX40 agonist ivuxolimab in advanced cancers. Background on the study: Patients with hepatocellular carcinoma, melanoma, renal cell or head and neck cancer made up the dose-escalation patients. Findings and limits, study-wide: CD4+ and CD8+ T cells in blood underwent clonal expansion by week 6 at 0.1 to 3.0 mg/kg.

Exclusion of a patient followed from autoimmune disease history or systemic immunosuppression. Peripheral blood came from all dose cohorts at three timepoints. Sequencing was performed with immunoSEQ multiplex PCR; in TCRdb, only in-frame clones are kept and a portion is missing. Altogether around 80,000 clones are present, about 90% being singletons, with the ten largest covering 0.76%. In regard to this clone: The antigen is undetermined.

The specimen comprised CD4+ or CD8+ T cells sorted from blood, sampled in a trial of the OX40 agonist ivuxolimab. This TCR was recovered from an adult with an advanced solid tumor such as melanoma, head and neck, liver or kidney cancer.

The CDR3: CASSLKGEETQYF. The CDR3 nucleotides read TGCGCCAGCAGCTTGAAGGGGGAGGAGACCCAGTACTTC. The chain links TRBV5-1 to TRBJ2-5; maybe TRBD1 (6 bases). Trimming stripped 1 base from V and 5 bases from J, with 9 bases between. Per the germline V gene, CDR1 is SGHRS and CDR2 is YFSETQ. CDR3 length equals 13 residues.